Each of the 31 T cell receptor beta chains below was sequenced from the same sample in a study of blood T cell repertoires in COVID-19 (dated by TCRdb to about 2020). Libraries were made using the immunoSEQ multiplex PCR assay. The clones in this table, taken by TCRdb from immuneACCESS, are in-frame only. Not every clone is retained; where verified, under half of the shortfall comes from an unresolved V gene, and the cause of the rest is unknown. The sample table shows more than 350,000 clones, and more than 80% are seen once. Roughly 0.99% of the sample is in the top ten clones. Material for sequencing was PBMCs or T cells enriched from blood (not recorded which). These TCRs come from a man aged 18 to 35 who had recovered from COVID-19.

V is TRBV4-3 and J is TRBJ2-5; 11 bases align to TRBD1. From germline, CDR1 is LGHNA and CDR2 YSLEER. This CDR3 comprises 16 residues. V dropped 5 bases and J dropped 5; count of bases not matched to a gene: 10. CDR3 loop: CASSSMAGQGVETQYF. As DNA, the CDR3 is TGCGCCAGCAGCTCCATGGCGGGACAGGGGGTGGAGACCCAGTACTTC.

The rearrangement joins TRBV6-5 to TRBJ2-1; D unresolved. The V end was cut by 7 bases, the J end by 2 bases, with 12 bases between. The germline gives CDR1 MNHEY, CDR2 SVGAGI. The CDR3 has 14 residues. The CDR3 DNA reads TGTGCCAGCATAACCGGGTTGGCCTACAATGAGCAGTTCTTC. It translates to CASITGLAYNEQFF.

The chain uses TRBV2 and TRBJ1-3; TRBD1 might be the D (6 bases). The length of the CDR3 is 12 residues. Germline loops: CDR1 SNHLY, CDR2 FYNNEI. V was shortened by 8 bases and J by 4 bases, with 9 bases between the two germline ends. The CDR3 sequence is CASQGRGNTIYF. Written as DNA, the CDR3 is TGTGCCAGCCAGGGGAGAGGAAACACCATATATTTT.

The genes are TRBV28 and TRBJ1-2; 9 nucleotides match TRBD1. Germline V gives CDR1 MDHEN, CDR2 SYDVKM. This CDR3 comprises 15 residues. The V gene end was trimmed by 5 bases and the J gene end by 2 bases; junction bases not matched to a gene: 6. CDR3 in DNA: TGTGCCAGCAGTACCACAGGGGGCCAGAACTATGGCTACACCTTC. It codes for CASSTTGGQNYGYTF.

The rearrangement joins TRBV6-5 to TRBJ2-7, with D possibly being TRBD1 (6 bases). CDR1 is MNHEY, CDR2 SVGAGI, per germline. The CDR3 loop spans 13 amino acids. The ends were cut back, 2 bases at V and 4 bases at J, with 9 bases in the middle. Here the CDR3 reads CASSYDRRYEQYF. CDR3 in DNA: TGTGCCAGCAGTTACGACAGGAGGTACGAGCAGTACTTC.

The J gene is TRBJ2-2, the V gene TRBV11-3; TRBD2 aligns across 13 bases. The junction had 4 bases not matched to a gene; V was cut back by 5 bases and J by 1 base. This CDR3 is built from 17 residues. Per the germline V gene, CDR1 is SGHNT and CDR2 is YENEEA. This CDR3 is CASSMGLAGLNTGELFF. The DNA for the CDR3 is TGTGCCAGCAGCATGGGACTAGCGGGACTGAACACCGGGGAGCTGTTTTTT.

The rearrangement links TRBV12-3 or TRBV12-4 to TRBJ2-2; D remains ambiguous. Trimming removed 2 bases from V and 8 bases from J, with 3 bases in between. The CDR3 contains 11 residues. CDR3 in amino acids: CASSLLGELFF. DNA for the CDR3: TGTGCCAGCAGTTTACTTGGGGAGCTGTTTTTT.

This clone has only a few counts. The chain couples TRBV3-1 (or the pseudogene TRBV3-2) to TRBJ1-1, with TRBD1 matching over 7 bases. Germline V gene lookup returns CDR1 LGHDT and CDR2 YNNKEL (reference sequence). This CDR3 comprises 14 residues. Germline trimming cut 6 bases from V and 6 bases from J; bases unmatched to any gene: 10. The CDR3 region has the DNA TGTGCCAGCAGTCCCGACAGGGATGTTTCTGAAGCTTTCTTT. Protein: CASSPDRDVSEAFF.

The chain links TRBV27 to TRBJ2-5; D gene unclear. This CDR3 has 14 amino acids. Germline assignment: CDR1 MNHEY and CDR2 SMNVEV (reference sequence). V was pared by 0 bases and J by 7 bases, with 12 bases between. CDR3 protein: CASSLSTRLGTQYF. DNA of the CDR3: TGTGCCAGCAGTTTATCGACGCGGTTGGGGACCCAGTACTTC.

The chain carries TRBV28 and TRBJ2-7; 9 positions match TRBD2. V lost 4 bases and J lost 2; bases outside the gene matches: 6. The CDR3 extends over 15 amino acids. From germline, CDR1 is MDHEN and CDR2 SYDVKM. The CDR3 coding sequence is TGTGCCAGCAGTTATGAGCGGGAGGTACCCTACGAGCAGTACTTC. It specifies CASSYEREVPYEQYF.

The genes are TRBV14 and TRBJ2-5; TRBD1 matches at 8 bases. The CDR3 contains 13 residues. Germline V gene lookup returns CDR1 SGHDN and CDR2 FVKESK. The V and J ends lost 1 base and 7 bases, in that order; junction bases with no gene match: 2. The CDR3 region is CASSQVRGRTQYF. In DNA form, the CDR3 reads TGTGCCAGCAGCCAAGTCAGGGGGCGGACCCAGTACTTC.

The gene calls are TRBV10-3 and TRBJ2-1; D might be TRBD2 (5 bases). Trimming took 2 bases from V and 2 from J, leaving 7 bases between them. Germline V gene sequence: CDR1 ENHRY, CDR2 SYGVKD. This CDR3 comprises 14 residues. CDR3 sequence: CAISEGRAYNEQFF. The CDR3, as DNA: TGTGCCATCAGTGAGGGGCGGGCCTACAATGAGCAGTTCTTC.

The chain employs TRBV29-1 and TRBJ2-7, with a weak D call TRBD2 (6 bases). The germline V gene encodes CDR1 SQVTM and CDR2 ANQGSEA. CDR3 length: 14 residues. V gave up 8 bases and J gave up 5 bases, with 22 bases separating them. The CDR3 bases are TGCAGCCCCTCTATCCCGACTAGTCGGCACGAGCAGTACTTC. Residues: CSPSIPTSRHEQYF.

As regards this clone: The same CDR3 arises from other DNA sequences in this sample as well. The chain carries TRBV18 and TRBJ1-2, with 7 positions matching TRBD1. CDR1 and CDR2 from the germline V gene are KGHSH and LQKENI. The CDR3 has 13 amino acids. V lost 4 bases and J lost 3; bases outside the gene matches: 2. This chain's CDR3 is CASSLQGDYGYTF. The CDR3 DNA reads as TGTGCCAGCTCACTTCAGGGGGACTATGGCTACACCTTC.

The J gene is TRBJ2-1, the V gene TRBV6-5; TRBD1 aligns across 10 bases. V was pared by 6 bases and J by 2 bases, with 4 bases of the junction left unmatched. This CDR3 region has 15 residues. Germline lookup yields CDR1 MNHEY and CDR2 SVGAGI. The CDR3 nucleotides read TGTGCCAGCAGCTTGGGACAGGGGACCTACAATGAGCAGTTCTTC. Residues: CASSLGQGTYNEQFF.

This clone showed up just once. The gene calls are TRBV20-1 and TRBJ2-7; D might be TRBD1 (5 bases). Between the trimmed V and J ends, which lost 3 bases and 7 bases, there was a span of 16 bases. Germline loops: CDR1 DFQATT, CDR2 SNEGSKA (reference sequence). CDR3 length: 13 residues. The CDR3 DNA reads TGCAGTGCTAGTGAAGGGGCAAAGGAAGAGCAGTACTTC. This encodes CSASEGAKEEQYF.

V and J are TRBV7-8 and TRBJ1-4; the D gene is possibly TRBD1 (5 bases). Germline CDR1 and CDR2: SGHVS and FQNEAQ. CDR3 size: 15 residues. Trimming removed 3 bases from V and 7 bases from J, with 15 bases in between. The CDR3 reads CASSLIGTGVEKLFF. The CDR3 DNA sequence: TGTGCCAGCAGCTTGATCGGGACGGGGGTTGAAAAACTGTTTTTT.

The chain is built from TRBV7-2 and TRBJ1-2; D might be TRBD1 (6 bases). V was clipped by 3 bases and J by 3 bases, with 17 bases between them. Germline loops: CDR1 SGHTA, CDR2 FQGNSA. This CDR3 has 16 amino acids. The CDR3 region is CASSFRQAVLDYGYTF. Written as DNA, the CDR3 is TGTGCCAGCAGCTTTAGACAGGCGGTTTTAGACTATGGCTACACCTTC.

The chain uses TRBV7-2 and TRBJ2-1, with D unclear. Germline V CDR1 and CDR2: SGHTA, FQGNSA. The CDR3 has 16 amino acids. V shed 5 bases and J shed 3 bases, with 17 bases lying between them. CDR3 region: CASSLTFGDRYNEQFF. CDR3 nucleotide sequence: TGTGCCAGCAGCCTTACCTTCGGAGACCGCTACAATGAGCAGTTCTTC.

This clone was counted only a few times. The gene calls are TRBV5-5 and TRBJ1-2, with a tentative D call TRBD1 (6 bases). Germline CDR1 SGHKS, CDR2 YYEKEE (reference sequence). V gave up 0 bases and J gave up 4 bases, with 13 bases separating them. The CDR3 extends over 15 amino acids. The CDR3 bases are TGTGCCAGCAGCTTGGACCTTACAGGGTCCTATGGCTACACCTTC. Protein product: CASSLDLTGSYGYTF.

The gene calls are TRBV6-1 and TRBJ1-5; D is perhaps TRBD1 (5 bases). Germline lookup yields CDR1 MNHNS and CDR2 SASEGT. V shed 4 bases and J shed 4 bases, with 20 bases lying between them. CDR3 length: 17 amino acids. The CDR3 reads CASSAPGSGGYNQPQHF. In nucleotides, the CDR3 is TGTGCCAGCAGTGCCCCGGGAAGCGGGGGATATAATCAGCCCCAGCATTTT.

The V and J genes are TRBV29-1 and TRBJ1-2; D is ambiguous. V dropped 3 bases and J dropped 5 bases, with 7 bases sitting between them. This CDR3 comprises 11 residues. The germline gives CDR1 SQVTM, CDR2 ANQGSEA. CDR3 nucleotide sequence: TGCAGCGTTGACTCGGTATATGGCTACACCTTC. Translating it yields CSVDSVYGYTF.

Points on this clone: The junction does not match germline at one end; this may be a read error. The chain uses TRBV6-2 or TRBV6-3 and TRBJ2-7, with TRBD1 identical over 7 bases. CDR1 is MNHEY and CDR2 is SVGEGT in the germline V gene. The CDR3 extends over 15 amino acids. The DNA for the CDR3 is TGTGCCAGCAATTACATTCCGGGACAGCAATACGAGCAGTACTTC. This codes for CASNYIPGQQYEQYF.

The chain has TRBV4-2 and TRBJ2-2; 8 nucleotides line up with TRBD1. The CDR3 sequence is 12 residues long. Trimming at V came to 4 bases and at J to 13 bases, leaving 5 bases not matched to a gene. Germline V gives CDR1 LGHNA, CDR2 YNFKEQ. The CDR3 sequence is CASSPGQGGLFF. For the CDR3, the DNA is TGTGCCAGCAGCCCTGGACAGGGCGGGCTGTTTTTT.

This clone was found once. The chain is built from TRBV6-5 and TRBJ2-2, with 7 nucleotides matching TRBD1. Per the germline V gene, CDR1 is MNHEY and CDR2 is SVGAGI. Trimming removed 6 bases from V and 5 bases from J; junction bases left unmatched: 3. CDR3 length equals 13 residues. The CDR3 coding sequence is TGTGCCAGCAGGGGACAGATTACCGGGGAGCTGTTTTTT. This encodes CASRGQITGELFF.

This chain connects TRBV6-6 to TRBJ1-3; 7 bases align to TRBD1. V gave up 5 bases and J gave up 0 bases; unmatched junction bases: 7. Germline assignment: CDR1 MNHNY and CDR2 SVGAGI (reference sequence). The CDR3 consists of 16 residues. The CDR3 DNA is TGTGCCAGCAGTACCCGGGACAGCCCCTCTGGAAACACCATATATTTT. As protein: CASSTRDSPSGNTIYF.

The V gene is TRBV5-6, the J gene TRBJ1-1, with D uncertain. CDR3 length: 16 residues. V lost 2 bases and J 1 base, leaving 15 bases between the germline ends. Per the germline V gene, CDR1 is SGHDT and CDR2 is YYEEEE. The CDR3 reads CASSFFIHSQNTEAFF. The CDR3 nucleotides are TGTGCCAGCAGCTTTTTTATACATTCCCAGAACACTGAAGCTTTCTTT.

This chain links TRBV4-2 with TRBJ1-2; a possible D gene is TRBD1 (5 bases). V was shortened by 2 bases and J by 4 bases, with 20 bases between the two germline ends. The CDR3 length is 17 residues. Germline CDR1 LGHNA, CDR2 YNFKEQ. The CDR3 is CASSQQAEPRQIYGYTF. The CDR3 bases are TGTGCCAGCAGCCAACAGGCGGAGCCCCGACAGATCTATGGCTACACCTTC.

In DNA, the CDR3 is TGTGCCAGCAGCTTAGCGCGGAGACTAGCGGCGAACAATGAGCAGTTCTTC. It yields the protein CASSLARRLAANNEQFF. The chain is built from TRBV7-2 and TRBJ2-1, with 9 nucleotides matching TRBD2. The CDR3 has 17 amino acids. The V gene's germline CDR1 is SGHTA and CDR2 FQGNSA. V was clipped by 0 bases and J by 5 bases; unmatched bases: 8. The whole variable domain, remainder taken from reference TRBV7-2 and TRBJ2-1, is GAGVSQSPSNKVTEKGKDVELRCDPISGHTALYWYRQSLGQGLEFLIYFQGNSAPDKSGLPSDRFSAERTGGSVSTLTIQRTQQEDSAVYLCASSLARRLAANNEQFFGPGTRLTVL.

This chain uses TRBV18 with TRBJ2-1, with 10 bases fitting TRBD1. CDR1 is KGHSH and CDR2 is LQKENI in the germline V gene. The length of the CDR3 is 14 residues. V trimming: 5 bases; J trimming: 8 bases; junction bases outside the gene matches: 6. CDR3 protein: CASSSGTGVYEQFF. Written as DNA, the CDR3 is TGTGCCAGCTCATCCGGGACAGGGGTCTATGAGCAGTTCTTC.

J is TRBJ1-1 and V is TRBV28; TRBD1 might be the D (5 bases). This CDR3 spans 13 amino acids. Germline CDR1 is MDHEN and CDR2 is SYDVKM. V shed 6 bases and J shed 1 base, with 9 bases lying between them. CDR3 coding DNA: TGTGCCAGCAGACCCGGGGGGAACACTGAAGCTTTCTTT. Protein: CASRPGGNTEAFF.